The rows below give T cell receptor beta chains drawn from one sample of a study of T-cell reconstitution after alpha-beta-depleted transplantation in children. TCRdb re-analysed the PCR reads in MiXCR, keeping a single row per CDR3 protein. The data show just over 200,000 distinct CDR3 sequences, about 8.2% seen once. The sample consisted of PBMCs, mostly from graft donor cells, taken 360 days after TCRalphabeta/CD19-depleted stem cell transplant. These receptors all stem from a male patient between 2 and 10 years old who had a stem cell transplant for acute myeloid leukemia, so the T cells may come from the graft donor. Each CDR3 is given with its conserved first and last residue. A D gene is named only where the DNA matches it firmly. Clone sizes are given selectively: once, few, many, or a class where the clone is expanded.

CDR3 length,V gene,clone size,D gene,J gene,CDR3 protein,CDR3 DNA
16,TRBV7-2,few,-,TRBJ1-3,CASSLTRESSGNTIYF,TGTGCCAGCAGCTTAACACGGGAGAGCTCTGGAAACACCATATATTTT
15,TRBV24-1,few,TRBD2,TRBJ2-3,CATSDRGLAGDTQYF,TGTGCCACCAGTGACAGAGGACTAGCCGGGGATACGCAGTATTTT
18,TRBV5-1,-,TRBD1,TRBJ2-2,CASSSPTGGNKRPGELFF,TGCGCCAGCAGCTCACCGACAGGGGGCAACAAACGCCCCGGGGAGCTGTTTTTT
15,TRBV5-6,few,TRBD2,TRBJ2-3,CASSNSGTGTDTQYF,TGTGCCAGCAGCAATAGCGGGACGGGCACAGATACGCAGTATTTT
11,TRBV12-3/TRBV12-4,few,-,TRBJ1-1,CASRTGTEAFF,TGTGCCAGCAGAACAGGCACTGAAGCTTTCTTT
18,TRBV12-3/TRBV12-4,many,TRBD2,TRBJ2-6,CASRGGAFVSSGANVLTF,TGTGCCAGCAGGGGAGGGGCGTTCGTTAGCTCTGGGGCCAACGTCCTGACTTTC
14,TRBV12-3/TRBV12-4,many,-,TRBJ2-2,CASSDNRGIGELFF,TGTGCCAGCAGTGACAACCGGGGGATCGGGGAGCTGTTTTTT
12,TRBV12-3/TRBV12-4,few,-,TRBJ1-1,CASSLVYTEAFF,TGTGCCAGCAGTTTAGTCTACACTGAAGCTTTCTTT
12,TRBV29-1,many,TRBD1,TRBJ2-5,CSVDRDRETQYF,TGCAGCGTTGATCGGGACAGGGAGACCCAGTACTTC
12,TRBV20-1,-,-,TRBJ2-7,CSARGLAYEQYF,TGCAGTGCTAGAGGGCTGGCCTACGAGCAGTACTTC
13,TRBV7-2,many,-,TRBJ2-4,CASSLEVSGIQYF,TGTGCCAGCAGCTTAGAGGTTTCGGGCATTCAGTACTTC
13,TRBV12-3/TRBV12-4,many,-,TRBJ1-5,CASKPYSNQPQHF,TGTGCCAGCAAACCTTATAGCAATCAGCCCCAGCATTTT
11,TRBV21-1,few,-,TRBJ2-1,CASRPGSEQFF,TGTGCCAGCAGACCAGGAAGTGAGCAGTTCTTC
13,TRBV7-6,-,-,TRBJ2-3,CASSLITGDTQYF,TGTGCCAGCAGCTTGATAACGGGAGATACGCAGTATTTT
14,TRBV5-1,-,TRBD2,TRBJ2-1,CASRSAGPYNEQFF,TGCGCCAGCAGATCAGCGGGACCCTACAATGAGCAGTTCTTC
15,TRBV29-1,many,TRBD1,TRBJ2-1,CSVAGGESSYNEQFF,TGCAGCGTAGCAGGGGGCGAAAGCTCCTACAATGAGCAGTTCTTC
14,TRBV10-3,many,-,TRBJ2-5,CAISDSRERETQYF,TGTGCCATCAGTGATTCCAGGGAAAGAGAGACCCAGTACTTC
15,TRBV6-1,-,TRBD2,TRBJ2-7,CASSDSGRRGYEQYF,TGTGCCAGCAGTGACAGCGGGAGAAGGGGATACGAGCAGTACTTC
15,TRBV18,few,TRBD2,TRBJ2-1,CASSRGLAGDGEQFF,TGTGCCAGCTCACGGGGACTAGCGGGAGATGGTGAGCAGTTCTTC
17,TRBV4-2,-,TRBD1,TRBJ2-1,CASSPPKTGGAYGEQFF,TGTGCCAGCAGCCCACCCAAAACAGGGGGCGCGTACGGTGAGCAGTTCTTC
15,TRBV5-1,many,TRBD1,TRBJ2-3,CASSPGQGAWDTQYF,TGCGCCAGCAGCCCGGGACAGGGGGCTTGGGATACGCAGTATTTT
15,TRBV12-3/TRBV12-4,-,TRBD2,TRBJ2-1,CANPQGGDPYNEQFF,TGTGCCAACCCTCAGGGAGGGGATCCCTACAATGAGCAGTTCTTC
14,TRBV15,few,TRBD2,TRBJ2-1,CATSREREYNEQFF,TGTGCCACCAGCAGAGAGCGGGAGTACAATGAGCAGTTCTTC
18,TRBV18,-,-,TRBJ2-3,CASSPGFALASITDTQYF,TGTGCCAGCTCACCTGGGTTTGCCCTAGCGAGTATCACAGATACGCAGTATTTT
18,TRBV4-2,-,TRBD1,TRBJ1-1,CASSPRFKTGGTNTEAFF,TGTGCCAGCAGCCCCCGGTTTAAGACAGGGGGGACAAACACTGAAGCTTTCTTT
15,TRBV12-3/TRBV12-4,-,-,TRBJ1-6,CASSNGPAFYSPLHF,TGTGCCAGCAGTAACGGACCGGCCTTTTATTCACCCCTCCACTTT
12,TRBV15,many,TRBD2,TRBJ2-3,CATRREPDTQYF,TGTGCCACCAGGCGGGAGCCAGATACGCAGTATTTT
14,TRBV5-1,few,-,TRBJ2-5,CASSLLSGQETQYF,TGCGCCAGCAGCTTGCTTAGCGGACAAGAGACCCAGTACTTC
15,TRBV15,-,-,TRBJ1-3,CATSRGETEGNTIYF,TGTGCCACCAGCAGAGGGGAGACAGAGGGAAACACCATATATTTT
12,TRBV29-1,-,-,TRBJ1-1,CSVAQPNTEAFF,TGCAGCGTTGCGCAGCCGAACACTGAAGCTTTCTTT
16,TRBV5-1,-,TRBD1,TRBJ2-3,CASSSSWDSRADTQYF,TGCGCCAGCAGCAGCAGCTGGGACAGTCGGGCAGATACGCAGTATTTT
11,TRBV15,few,-,TRBJ2-3,CEGGGTDTQYF,TGTGAGGGGGGTGGCACAGATACGCAGTATTTT
15,TRBV12-5,few,TRBD1,TRBJ2-5,CASGTGVWGQETQYF,TGTGCTAGTGGCACAGGGGTATGGGGGCAAGAGACCCAGTACTTC
15,TRBV12-3/TRBV12-4,many,-,TRBJ2-3,CASKPGTSLSDTQYF,TGTGCCAGCAAACCGGGAACCTCACTATCAGATACGCAGTATTTT
13,TRBV29-1,many,-,TRBJ2-1,CSGGADSYNEQFF,TGCAGCGGTGGGGCGGACTCCTACAATGAGCAGTTCTTC
14,TRBV4-3,many,TRBD1,TRBJ2-5,CASSPDRVQETQYF,TGCGCCAGCAGTCCCGACAGGGTACAAGAGACCCAGTACTTC
16,TRBV5-6,few,-,TRBJ2-2,CASSLDPGANTGELFF,TGTGCCAGCAGCTTGGACCCTGGCGCGAACACCGGGGAGCTGTTTTTT
14,TRBV6-1,many,-,TRBJ2-7,CASSGTVTLYEQYF,TGTGCCAGCAGTGGCACAGTGACACTCTACGAGCAGTACTTC
16,TRBV20-1,many,TRBD1,TRBJ2-1,CSALRIGQGTYNEQFF,TGCAGTGCATTGAGGATCGGACAGGGTACCTACAATGAGCAGTTCTTC
14,TRBV29-1,-,-,TRBJ2-1,CSVDPNRGHNEQFF,TGCAGCGTTGATCCCAACCGGGGACACAATGAGCAGTTCTTC
15,TRBV7-2,-,-,TRBJ2-5,CASSSNRPGEETQYF,TGTGCCAGCAGCTCTAATCGACCGGGGGAAGAGACCCAGTACTTC
11,TRBV20-1,many,-,TRBJ1-1,CSARDGGRAFF,TGCAGTGCTAGAGATGGGGGGCGGGCTTTCTTT
16,TRBV20-1,few,-,TRBJ2-7,CSASDPGRDFGDEQYF,TGCAGTGCTTCAGATCCCGGGCGGGACTTTGGGGACGAGCAGTACTTC
15,TRBV6-1,few,TRBD1,TRBJ2-3,CASSRQGGAYDGQYF,TGTGCCAGCAGCCGCCAAGGGGGCGCCTACGATGGGCAGTATTTT
12,TRBV2,-,-,TRBJ2-5,CASSELWGTQYF,TGTGCCAGCAGTGAACTTTGGGGGACCCAGTACTTC
14,TRBV7-9,few,-,TRBJ2-7,CASSLGGLLYEQYF,TGTGCCAGCAGCTTAGGTGGACTACTCTACGAGCAGTACTTC
13,TRBV10-3,many,-,TRBJ2-1,CAISVGGNDEQFF,TGTGCCATCAGTGTTGGGGGGAACGATGAGCAGTTCTTC
15,TRBV20-1,few,-,TRBJ1-4,CSAPPSNGAYEKLFF,TGCAGTGCCCCTCCAAGTAACGGGGCCTATGAAAAACTGTTTTTT
14,TRBV6-5,many,-,TRBJ1-1,CASSYSRGAGWAFF,TGTGCCAGCAGTTACTCGAGAGGGGCAGGATGGGCTTTCTTT
13,TRBV20-1,-,TRBD2,TRBJ2-5,CSARRGREETQYF,TGCAGTGCTAGACGCGGGAGGGAAGAGACCCAGTACTTC
17,TRBV5-1,many,-,TRBJ2-2,CASSLRGGTTNTGELFF,TGCGCCAGCAGCTTGAGGGGGGGCACCACAAACACCGGGGAGCTGTTTTTT